This passage covers 19 T cell receptor beta chains from one sample sequenced in a study of T cells in tuberculosis. Libraries were prepared by immunoSEQ multiplex PCR; TCRdb keeps only in-frame clonotypes and omits some of them. The sample holds more than 35,000 clones, 90% to 95% seen once. Sequenced input: PBMCs. These receptors were taken from a donor aged 10-35 years with latent tuberculosis or without tuberculosis infection.

This clone has a single count. The V call is TRBV19, the J call TRBJ1-2; no clear D gene. The CDR3 length is 14 residues. The germline V gene has CDR1 LNHDA and CDR2 SQIVND (reference sequence). The ends were cut back, 0 bases at V and 8 bases at J, with 13 bases in the middle. CDR3 bases: TGTGCCAGTAGTATAGAAGAGGGCCTTTACGGCTACACCTTC. Protein product: CASSIEEGLYGYTF.

This chain connects TRBV6-5 to TRBJ1-1; D is uncertain. Germline CDR1 is MNHEY and CDR2 is SVGAGI. The CDR3 length is 15 residues. V lost 0 bases to trimming and J lost 0 bases, with 8 bases between them. The CDR3, as DNA: TGTGCCAGCAGTTACTCGATAAGCGTGAACACTGAAGCTTTCTTT. Amino acid sequence: CASSYSISVNTEAFF.

V is TRBV6-7 and J is TRBJ1-5; 7 positions match TRBD1. TRBV6-7 is identified as an open reading frame with a role that is uncertain. The CDR3 is made up of 17 amino acids. With V trimmed by 0 bases and J by 5 bases, 10 bases remained unmatched. Here the CDR3 DNA reads TGTGCCAGCAGTTACTCGACAGGGAAGTATCGAGATCAGCCCCAGCATTTT. Protein sequence: CASSYSTGKYRDQPQHF.

The chain combines TRBV7-8 with TRBJ1-6; D is ambiguous. CDR3 length equals 18 residues. V was cut by 5 bases and J by 0 bases, with 17 bases left in between. CDR1 is SGHVS, CDR2 FQNEAQ, per germline. CDR3 loop: CASSRKVSPSSYNSPLHF. CDR3 sequence (DNA): TGTGCCAGCAGCAGGAAAGTCTCTCCTAGCTCCTATAATTCACCCCTCCACTTT.

J is TRBJ2-3 and V is TRBV25-1; 9 nucleotides agree with TRBD2. Germline trimming cut 3 bases from V and 0 bases from J; bases unmatched to any gene: 4. This CDR3 spans 16 amino acids. Germline lookup yields CDR1 MGHDK and CDR2 SYGVNS. CDR3: CASSDVAGGSTDTQYF. The DNA for the CDR3 is TGTGCCAGCAGTGACGTGGCGGGAGGGAGCACAGATACGCAGTATTTT.

The chain links TRBV30 to TRBJ2-2; 13 bases are shared with TRBD2. CDR1 is GTSNPN and CDR2 is SVGIG in the germline V gene (reference sequence). The CDR3 length is 19 residues. V shed 2 bases and J 3 bases; nucleotides not matched to a gene: 12. This CDR3 is CAWSHPPLTSGRYTGELFF. CDR3 bases: TGTGCCTGGAGTCACCCGCCTCTGACTAGCGGGAGGTACACCGGGGAGCTGTTTTTT.

A single count supports this clone. This chain links TRBV4-1 with TRBJ1-3; 10 nucleotides match TRBD1. The junction had 1 base not matched to a gene; V was cut back by 1 base and J by 1 base. The CDR3 totals 16 residues. Per germline, CDR1 MGHRA and CDR2 YSYEKL. The DNA of the CDR3 is TGCGCCAGCAGCCAAGGACAGGGGGCATCTGGAAACACCATATATTTT. Protein sequence: CASSQGQGASGNTIYF.

The chain employs TRBV20-1 and TRBJ1-4, with D hard to call. This CDR3 is 10 amino acids long. V lost 5 bases, J lost 8 bases, and 6 bases lay in between. CDR1 is DFQATT, CDR2 SNEGSKA, per germline (reference sequence). CDR3 region: CSAVREKLFF. CDR3 DNA: TGCAGTGCTGTCAGGGAAAAACTGTTTTTT.

This sequence joins TRBV6-1 and TRBJ2-7, with 7 bases fitting TRBD1. The V gene end was trimmed by 8 bases and the J gene end by 0 bases; junction bases not matched to a gene: 7. Per the germline V gene, CDR1 is MNHNS and CDR2 is SASEGT. The CDR3 runs to 14 residues. The CDR3 nucleotides read TGTGCCAGCGAGGGACAGCAAAGCTCCTACGAGCAGTACTTC. It encodes CASEGQQSSYEQYF.

This rearrangement joins TRBV5-1 to TRBJ2-7, with TRBD2 matching 12 bases. V shed 4 bases, J shed 2 bases, and the junction held 4 bases outside the gene matches. CDR3 length: 15 residues. Germline CDR1 is SGHRS and CDR2 is YFSETQ. CDR3 residues: CASSGRLAGAYEQYF. The CDR3 coding sequence is TGCGCCAGCAGCGGGCGACTAGCGGGGGCCTACGAGCAGTACTTC.

The chain couples TRBV7-3 to TRBJ2-3; 7 nucleotides line up with TRBD1. Per the germline V gene, CDR1 is SGHTA and CDR2 is FQGTGA. This CDR3 comprises 16 residues. V shed 5 bases, J shed 0 bases, and the junction held 8 bases outside the gene matches. The CDR3 DNA reads as TGTGCCAGCAGCCAGACAGGGTTCCAGAGCACAGATACGCAGTATTTT. As protein: CASSQTGFQSTDTQYF.

The V call is TRBV27, the J call TRBJ2-7, with 7 bases matching TRBD1. Per the germline V gene, CDR1 is MNHEY and CDR2 is SMNVEV (reference sequence). The CDR3 consists of 13 residues. V trimming: 5 bases; J trimming: 3 bases; junction bases outside the gene matches: 4. CDR3 bases: TGTGCCAGCAGTCTACGACAGGGCTACGAGCAGTACTTC. As protein: CASSLRQGYEQYF.

The V and J genes are TRBV19 and TRBJ2-2; D is perhaps TRBD1 (7 bases). This CDR3 comprises 14 residues. The V end was cut by 8 bases, the J end by 7 bases, with 17 bases between. Germline assignment: CDR1 LNHDA and CDR2 SQIVND (reference sequence). The CDR3 sequence is CASGSQGGGGELFF. CDR3 bases: TGTGCCAGTGGGTCTCAGGGGGGTGGCGGGGAGCTGTTTTTT. Supplemented by reference TRBV19 and TRBJ2-2, the full variable domain reads DGGITQSPKYLFRKEGQNVTLSCEQNLNHDAMYWYRQDPGQGLRLIYYSQIVNDFQKGDIAEGYSVSREKKESFPLTVTSAQKNPTAFYLCASGSQGGGGELFFGEGSRLTVL.

The rearrangement joins TRBV18 to TRBJ1-2; the D gene is possibly TRBD1 (6 bases). This CDR3 is 13 amino acids long. V was shortened by 3 bases and J by 7 bases, with 12 bases between the two germline ends. Germline V gene lookup returns CDR1 KGHSH and CDR2 LQKENI. Here the CDR3 DNA reads TGTGCCAGCTCACCCGATACAGGGTCTGGCTACACCTTC. Translating gives CASSPDTGSGYTF.

The V gene is TRBV18, the J gene TRBJ2-6; possible D gene TRBD2, 5 bases. V was clipped by 0 bases and J by 0 bases, with 12 bases between them. The germline CDR1 and CDR2 sequences are KGHSH and LQKENI. The CDR3 length is 18 residues. The CDR3 loop is CASSPPRGLSSGANVLTF. CDR3 DNA sequence: TGTGCCAGCTCACCACCCAGAGGGCTTAGCTCTGGGGCCAACGTCCTGACTTTC. The full variable domain, rest sourced from reference TRBV18 and TRBJ2-6, is NAGVMQNPRHLVRRRGQEARLRCSPMKGHSHVYWYRQLPEEGLKFMVYLQKENIIDESGMPKERFSAEFPKEGPSILRIQQVVRGDSAAYFCASSPPRGLSSGANVLTFGAGSRLTVL.

V and J are TRBV2 and TRBJ2-5; D not resolved. V gave up 7 bases and J gave up 5 bases, with 17 bases separating them. The CDR3 totals 14 residues. Germline V gives CDR1 SNHLY, CDR2 FYNNEI. The CDR3 loop is CASTPLTGLETQYF. The CDR3 DNA is TGTGCCAGCACCCCCCTGACGGGTCTTGAGACCCAGTACTTC.

The CDR3 DNA sequence: TGTGCCAGTAGTCTACAGGGACCCGCCTATGGCTACACCTTC. Encoded protein: CASSLQGPAYGYTF. The V and J genes are TRBV19 and TRBJ1-2; D might be TRBD1 (6 bases). From germline, CDR1 is LNHDA and CDR2 SQIVND (reference sequence). The CDR3 length is 14 residues. Trimming removed 5 bases at V and 4 bases at J, with 14 bases between.

The chain joins TRBV4-1 to TRBJ1-5, with 7 bases matching TRBD1. With V trimmed by 4 bases and J by 2 bases, 5 bases remained unmatched. The germline V gene encodes CDR1 MGHRA and CDR2 YSYEKL. This CDR3 contains 15 residues. The CDR3 protein is CASSLYRGGNQPQHF. Here the CDR3 DNA reads TGCGCCAGCAGCCTTTACAGGGGAGGCAATCAGCCCCAGCATTTT.

CDR3: CASSLGSGGHEKLFF. In DNA form, the CDR3 reads TGTGCCAGCAGCTTAGGATCAGGGGGCCATGAAAAACTGTTTTTT. The chain recombines TRBV7-9 with TRBJ1-4; TRBD1 matches 8 bases. This CDR3 region has 15 residues. The germline CDR1 and CDR2 sequences are SEHNR and FQNEAQ (reference sequence). V was pared by 1 base and J by 6 bases, with 4 bases of the junction left unmatched.